The clone carrying this T cell receptor (beta chain) was counted a few times. V lost 2 bases and J lost 4, with 14 bases in between. CDR3 length equals 15 residues. Germline V CDR1 and CDR2: MDHEN, SYDVKM. The data originate from a study of blood T cell repertoires in COVID-19. Clinical history reported by participants formed the basis on which cohorts were assigned. This table comes from immunoSEQ multiplex PCR, and its TCRdb copy is limited to in-frame clones, with some not included. Of under 300,000 clones listed, under 95% are singletons. The clonotype was recovered from a woman in her thirties or forties with acute COVID-19. The V gene is TRBV28, the J gene TRBJ1-1; D remains unclear. The specimen sequenced was PBMCs or T cells enriched from blood (not recorded which). Here the CDR3 reads CASSLPRQRGTEAFF. The CDR3 DNA follows: TGTGCCAGCAGTTTACCTAGGCAGCGTGGCACTGAAGCTTTCTTT.